These 24 T cell receptor beta chains were all obtained from the same sample, sequenced in a study of T cell responses to AZD1222 COVID-19 vaccine (dated by TCRdb to the early 2020s). The time point label on this specimen signifies: baseline before first vaccination. The receptor library was made with the immunoSEQ multiplex PCR assay. The table comes from immuneACCESS by way of TCRdb, which keeps in-frame sequences with V and J called. Part of the clones is missing from these tables; in studies checked, under half for an unresolved V gene and the rest for unknown reasons. For this sample there are roughly 120,000 clones; over 75% appear just once. Approximately 1.3% of the sample is taken by the ten largest. The sample here was peripheral blood, taken on day 0 of AZD1222 vaccination. These receptors originate from an adult in good health.

The chain has TRBV5-6 and TRBJ1-2; 9 bases line up with TRBD1. The germline gives CDR1 SGHDT, CDR2 YYEEEE. V trimming: 4 bases; J trimming: 8 bases; junction bases outside the gene matches: 12. The CDR3 totals 15 residues. This CDR3 reads CASSAGQGLIRGYTF. In DNA, the CDR3 is TGTGCCAGCAGCGCGGGACAGGGACTTATCAGGGGCTACACCTTC.

The chain links TRBV2 to TRBJ2-7; 7 bases line up with TRBD2. From germline, CDR1 is SNHLY and CDR2 FYNNEI. The J segment lost 0 bases and the V segment lost 5 bases, leaving 7 bases of the junction unmatched. The CDR3 is made up of 15 amino acids. CDR3 in amino acids: CASSLKRGSSYEQYF. Written as DNA, the CDR3 is TGTGCCAGCAGTTTAAAGCGGGGTAGCTCCTACGAGCAGTACTTC.

The rearrangement uses TRBV4-3 and TRBJ1-4; D uncertain. The V end lost 0 bases, the J end lost 6 bases, and 11 bases lay between the germline ends. This CDR3 is 15 amino acids long. From germline, CDR1 is LGHNA and CDR2 YSLEER. The CDR3 here is CASSQDRSFYEKLFF. DNA for the CDR3: TGCGCCAGCAGCCAAGATCGAAGCTTTTATGAAAAACTGTTTTTT.

The rearrangement joins TRBV7-9 to TRBJ1-3; D is unresolved. CDR1 is SEHNR, CDR2 FQNEAQ, per germline (reference sequence). V was clipped by 6 bases and J by 0 bases, with 12 bases between them. The CDR3 consists of 15 residues. The CDR3 sequence: CASSLDRHSGNTIYF. The CDR3 DNA reads as TGTGCCAGCAGTCTAGACCGCCACTCTGGAAACACCATATATTTT.

The genes are TRBV2 and TRBJ2-1; D is unresolved. This CDR3 is built from 11 residues. V was pared by 4 bases and J by 8 bases, with 6 bases between. The germline V gene has CDR1 SNHLY and CDR2 FYNNEI. The CDR3 sequence: CASSVWDEQFF. The CDR3 DNA sequence: TGTGCCAGCAGTGTGTGGGATGAGCAGTTCTTC.

In this sample, this clone turned up once. The chain carries TRBV29-1 and TRBJ1-1; tentative D call: TRBD1 (6 bases). V gave up 0 bases and J gave up 1 base, with 9 bases separating them. From germline, CDR1 is SQVTM and CDR2 ANQGSEA. This CDR3 comprises 14 residues. CDR3 nucleotides: TGCAGCGTTGAAGATGCCAGGGGGAACACTGAAGCTTTCTTT. It specifies CSVEDARGNTEAFF.

This chain connects TRBV15 to TRBJ2-7; tentative D call: TRBD1 (6 bases). From germline, CDR1 is LNHNV and CDR2 YYDKDF (reference sequence). V was pared by 3 bases and J by 0 bases, with 15 bases between. This CDR3 is built from 16 residues. The CDR3 loop reads CATSSPGDTRSYEQYF. Written as DNA, the CDR3 is TGTGCCACCAGCAGTCCCGGGGACACCCGCTCCTACGAGCAGTACTTC.

The chain has TRBV6-1 and TRBJ1-6; D might be TRBD1 (5 bases). V lost 2 bases to trimming and J lost 3 bases, with 20 bases between them. The CDR3 consists of 19 residues. Germline V gives CDR1 MNHNS, CDR2 SASEGT. The CDR3 DNA sequence: TGTGCCAGCAGTGAACAGGGAGGCTGGGGACGGTTCTATAATTCACCCCTCCACTTT. It translates to CASSEQGGWGRFYNSPLHF.

V is TRBV5-4 and J is TRBJ1-4, with D possibly being TRBD1 (6 bases). The germline V gene has CDR1 SGHNT and CDR2 YYREEE (reference sequence). V was trimmed by 2 bases and J by 5 bases, leaving 13 bases between them. This CDR3 spans 15 amino acids. This CDR3 reads CASSLQGGRNEKLFF. As DNA, the CDR3 is TGTGCCAGCAGCTTACAGGGTGGTAGAAATGAAAAACTGTTTTTT.

As to this clone: One end of the junction does not line up with germline, which may come from a read error. The chain links TRBV7-4 to TRBJ1-3; the D gene is possibly TRBD1 (5 bases). Germline CDR1 reads SGHVT; CDR2 reads SQSDAQ. The length of the CDR3 is 11 residues. The CDR3 spells CASSLDQGSDF. The CDR3 DNA follows: TGTGCCAGCAGCTTGGATCAGGGTTCGGATTTT.

This rearrangement joins TRBV27 to TRBJ1-5; 7 bases align to TRBD1. The V gene end was trimmed by 0 bases and the J gene end by 4 bases; junction bases not matched to a gene: 6. Germline assignment: CDR1 MNHEY and CDR2 SMNVEV (reference sequence). CDR3 size: 16 residues. CDR3 sequence reads: CASSLSGGAGNQPQHF. DNA for the CDR3: TGTGCCAGCAGTTTATCAGGGGGCGCAGGTAATCAGCCCCAGCATTTT.

The chain has TRBV5-1 and TRBJ1-1; no clear D. Per the germline V gene, CDR1 is SGHRS and CDR2 is YFSETQ. V shed 1 base and J shed 4 bases, with 11 bases lying between them. The CDR3 runs to 14 residues. The CDR3 region has the DNA TGCGCCAGCAGCTTGTCGGCGTATGGCACTGAAGCTTTCTTT. Translating gives CASSLSAYGTEAFF.

The CDR3 protein is CASSYSFTGNQPQHF. CDR3 sequence (DNA): TGTGCCAGCAGTTACTCTTTCACAGGGAATCAGCCCCAGCATTTT. The chain uses TRBV6-5 and TRBJ1-5, with a tentative D call TRBD1 (6 bases). This CDR3 comprises 15 residues. V dropped 0 bases and J dropped 4 bases, with 10 bases sitting between them. Germline V gene lookup returns CDR1 MNHEY and CDR2 SVGAGI.

This clone came up once. The chain has TRBV10-2 and TRBJ1-1; D may be TRBD1 (5 bases). The CDR3 consists of 14 residues. V lost 5 bases to trimming and J lost 4 bases, with 14 bases between them. Germline CDR1 and CDR2: WSHSY and SAAADI. The DNA for the CDR3 is TGCGCCAGCAGTATCAGTTTGGGGGTCACTGAAGCTTTCTTT. This translates into CASSISLGVTEAFF.

The chain uses TRBV7-6 and TRBJ1-3, with 7 bases aligning to TRBD1. The CDR3 has 15 amino acids. CDR1 and CDR2 from the germline V gene are SGHVS and FNYEAQ. V dropped 4 bases and J dropped 4; count of bases not matched to a gene: 7. In DNA, the CDR3 is TGTGCCAGCAGCTCCACAGGGGTGTTAGGAAACACCATATATTTT. Translation gives CASSSTGVLGNTIYF.

The chain carries TRBV5-6 and TRBJ1-2, with D possibly being TRBD1 (6 bases). This CDR3 has 15 amino acids. From germline, CDR1 is SGHDT and CDR2 YYEEEE. Trimming shortened V by 0 bases and J by 7 bases, and 16 bases separated the two germline ends. This chain's CDR3 is CASSLGPGAVSGYTF. Written as DNA, the CDR3 is TGTGCCAGCAGCTTGGGACCGGGGGCGGTGAGTGGCTACACCTTC.

This sequence joins TRBV7-9 and TRBJ1-6; D unresolved. CDR1 is SEHNR, CDR2 FQNEAQ, per germline (reference sequence). The V end was cut by 1 base, the J end by 14 bases, with 9 bases between. The CDR3 loop spans 12 amino acids. The chain's CDR3 is CASSLGGPALHF. The CDR3 DNA reads as TGTGCCAGCAGCTTAGGAGGTCCGGCCCTCCACTTT.

The V call is TRBV7-2, the J call TRBJ1-5; D remains ambiguous. V lost 0 bases, J lost 5 bases, and 5 bases lay in between. The V gene's germline CDR1 is SGHTA and CDR2 FQGNSA. The CDR3 is made up of 13 amino acids. CDR3 region: CASSLATYQPQHF. CDR3 in DNA: TGTGCCAGCAGCTTAGCGACTTATCAGCCCCAGCATTTT.

The genes are TRBV2 and TRBJ1-5, with TRBD1 identical over 8 bases. The J segment lost 6 bases and the V segment lost 5 bases, leaving 9 bases of the junction unmatched. The germline gives CDR1 SNHLY, CDR2 FYNNEI. The CDR3 runs 15 residues. This CDR3 is CASSRGQGVGQPQHF. The CDR3 region has the DNA TGTGCCAGCAGTAGAGGACAGGGCGTGGGTCAGCCCCAGCATTTT. The full variable domain, completed using reference TRBV2 and TRBJ1-5, is EPEVTQTPSHQVTQMGQEVILRCVPISNHLYFYWYRQILGQKVEFLVSFYNNEISEKSEIFDDQFSVERPDGSNFTLKIRSTKLEDSAMYFCASSRGQGVGQPQHFGDGTRLSIL.

The chain combines TRBV19 with TRBJ1-1; no firm D call. Germline CDR1 reads LNHDA; CDR2 reads SQIVND (reference sequence). The CDR3 is made up of 13 amino acids. Trimming stripped 5 bases from V and 0 bases from J, with 7 bases between. Here the CDR3 reads CASSFSLNTEAFF. CDR3 sequence (DNA): TGTGCCAGTAGTTTTTCGTTGAACACTGAAGCTTTCTTT.

The chain couples TRBV7-2 to TRBJ1-6, with D hard to call. V dropped 1 base and J dropped 5 bases, with 9 bases sitting between them. Germline CDR1 SGHTA, CDR2 FQGNSA. The CDR3 is made up of 15 amino acids. The CDR3 loop is CASSLEARNNSPLHF. The CDR3 coding sequence is TGTGCCAGCAGCTTAGAGGCCAGAAATAATTCACCCCTCCACTTT.

This chain links TRBV10-1 with TRBJ2-1; D is possibly TRBD2 (5 bases). Trimming shortened V by 3 bases and J by 8 bases, and 14 bases separated the two germline ends. In germline, CDR1 is WNHNN, CDR2 SYGVQD (reference sequence). This CDR3 has 14 amino acids. The DNA of the CDR3 is TGCGCCAGCAGTGATACGGGGAGAAGTTATGAGCAGTTCTTC. Translated, it gives CASSDTGRSYEQFF.

V is TRBV13 and J is TRBJ1-1; possibly TRBD1 for D (6 bases). CDR1 is PRHDT, CDR2 FYEKMQ, per germline (reference sequence). Trimming took off 5 bases at V and 4 bases at J, with 17 bases between the two ends. The CDR3 covers 15 residues. The DNA of the CDR3 is TGTGCCAGCAGCCCTCGGGGGGGGGCGATCACTGAAGCTTTCTTT. This translates into CASSPRGGAITEAFF.

A few counts support this clone. V is TRBV27 and J is TRBJ1-1; 10 positions match TRBD1. The J segment lost 10 bases and the V segment lost 5 bases, leaving 7 bases of the junction unmatched. This CDR3 has 13 amino acids. The germline V gene has CDR1 MNHEY and CDR2 SMNVEV (reference sequence). In nucleotides, the CDR3 is TGTGCCAGCAGTCGGGGGACAGGGGTGGGAGCTTTCTTT. Its protein product is CASSRGTGVGAFF.